A single sample is the source of the 4 T cell receptor beta chains below, sequenced in a study of memory CD4+ T cells and cytomegalovirus serostatus. Here immunoSEQ multiplex PCR was the method, and the copy in TCRdb shows in-frame clones only, minus some. The sample yields about 53,000 clones, about 81% seen once. Single viable CD3+CD4+CD8-CD45RO+ cells were sorted as the memory CD4+ T cells. Sequencing was performed on memory CD4+ T cells from blood. Receptors originate from an adult in good health and CMV-seronegative.

This clone came up once. The J gene is TRBJ1-3, the V gene TRBV14; D not certain. Trimming stripped 4 bases from V and 0 bases from J, with 7 bases between. This CDR3 is built from 14 residues. CDR1 and CDR2 (germline): SGHDN, FVKESK. CDR3 region: CASSRSYSGNTIYF. Here the CDR3 DNA reads TGTGCCAGCAGCCGAAGCTACTCTGGAAACACCATATATTTT.

This clone came up a few times. The V and J genes are TRBV10-3 and TRBJ1-1; 10 bases align to TRBD1. Per germline, CDR1 ENHRY and CDR2 SYGVKD. CDR3 size: 14 residues. The V segment lost 4 bases and the J segment 4 bases; nucleotides outside the gene matches: 3. Here the CDR3 DNA reads TGTGCCATCAGTGGGAGGACAGGGGGCACTGAAGCTTTCTTT. It yields the protein CAISGRTGGTEAFF.

This clone was counted ten times or more. This chain joins TRBV18 and TRBJ1-1; tentative D call: TRBD1 (5 bases). V lost 3 bases, J lost 6 bases, and 14 bases lay in between. CDR1 and CDR2 (germline): KGHSH, LQKENI. CDR3 length equals 14 residues. The CDR3 loop is CASSPSPGRPEAFF. The CDR3 DNA reads TGTGCCAGCTCACCGTCTCCGGGACGTCCTGAAGCTTTCTTT.

This chain links TRBV7-9 with TRBJ1-1, with D perhaps TRBD1 (6 bases). CDR1 is SEHNR, CDR2 FQNEAQ, per germline (reference sequence). Trimming took 2 bases from V and 10 from J, leaving 23 bases between them. The CDR3 contains 16 residues. Here the CDR3 DNA reads TGTGCCAGCAGCTTACCGAGGACAGTTGATGTCTCGAGAGCTTTCTTT. This codes for CASSLPRTVDVSRAFF.